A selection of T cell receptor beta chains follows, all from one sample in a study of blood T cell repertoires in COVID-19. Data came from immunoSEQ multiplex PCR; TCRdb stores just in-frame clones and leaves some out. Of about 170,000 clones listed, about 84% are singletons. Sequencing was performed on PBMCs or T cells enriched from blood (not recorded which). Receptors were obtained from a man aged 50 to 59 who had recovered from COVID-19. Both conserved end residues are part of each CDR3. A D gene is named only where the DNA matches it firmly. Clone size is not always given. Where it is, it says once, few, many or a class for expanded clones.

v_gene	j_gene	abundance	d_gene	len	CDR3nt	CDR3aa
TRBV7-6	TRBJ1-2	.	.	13	TGTGCCAGCAGCCGGGACACAAACTATGGCTACACCTTC	CASSRDTNYGYTF
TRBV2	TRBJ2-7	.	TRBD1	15	TGTGCCAGCACTACGCCGACAGGGTTGACTTACGAGCAGTACTTC	CASTTPTGLTYEQYF
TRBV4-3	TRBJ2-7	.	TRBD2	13	TGCGCCAGCAGCCTTACTAGCGGCTACGAGCAGTACTTC	CASSLTSGYEQYF
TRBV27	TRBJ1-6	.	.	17	TGTGCCAGCAGTTTATATGGAGCGAACTCCTATAATTCACCCCTCCACTTT	CASSLYGANSYNSPLHF
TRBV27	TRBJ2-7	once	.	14	TGTGCCAGCACCCTACGTAGGGGGAACGACGAGCAGTACTTC	CASTLRRGNDEQYF
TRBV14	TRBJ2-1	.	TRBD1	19	TGTGCCAGCAGCCATAGACAGGGTCTAGTTAGCGCCGCCTACAATGAGCAGTTCTTC	CASSHRQGLVSAAYNEQFF
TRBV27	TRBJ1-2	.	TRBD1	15	TGTGCCAGCAGTTCGGTCCGGGACAGCAAATATGGCTACACCTTC	CASSSVRDSKYGYTF
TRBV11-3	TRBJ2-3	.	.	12	TGTGCCAGCAGCTCAGGCTCAGATACGCAGTATTTT	CASSSGSDTQYF
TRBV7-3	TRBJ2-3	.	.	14	TGTGCCAGCAGCTTACTACCTAGCACAGATACGCAGTATTTT	CASSLLPSTDTQYF
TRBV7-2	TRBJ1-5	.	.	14	TGTGCCAGCAGCCCCCGGGAACCATATCAGCCCCAGCATTTT	CASSPREPYQPQHF
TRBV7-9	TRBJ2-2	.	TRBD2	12	TGTGCCGGACTAGAGCTATCCGGGGAGCTGTTTTTT	CAGLELSGELFF
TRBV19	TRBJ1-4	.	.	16	TGTGCCAGTAGTATAGGAGCGGAGGCAACTAATGAAAAACTGTTTTTT	CASSIGAEATNEKLFF
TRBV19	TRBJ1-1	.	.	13	TGTGCCAGTAGTATCACAAGAAACACTGAAGCTTTCTTT	CASSITRNTEAFF
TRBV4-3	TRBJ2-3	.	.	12	TGCGCCAGCAGCCAAGATAAGCGTACGCAGTATTTT	CASSQDKRTQYF
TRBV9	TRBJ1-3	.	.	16	TGTGCCAGCAGCGAGGGGGACCGTGCCTCTGGAAACACCATATATTTT	CASSEGDRASGNTIYF
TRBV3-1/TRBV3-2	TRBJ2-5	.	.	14	TGTGCCAGCAGCCAAGACCTAGGATGGGAGACCCAGTACTTC	CASSQDLGWETQYF
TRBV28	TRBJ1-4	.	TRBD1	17	TGTGCCAGCAGTTTAGGACAGGGGGTTGCAACTAATGAAAAACTGTTTTTT	CASSLGQGVATNEKLFF
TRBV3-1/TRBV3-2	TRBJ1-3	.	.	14	TGTGCCAGCAGCCAGGGGGCGTGGGGAAACACCATATATTTT	CASSQGAWGNTIYF
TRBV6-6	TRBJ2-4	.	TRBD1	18	TGTGCCAGCAGTCCCGGGACAGGGGGCGCTTTTGCCAAAAACATTCAGTACTTC	CASSPGTGGAFAKNIQYF
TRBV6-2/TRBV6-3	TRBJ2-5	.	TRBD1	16	TGTGCCAGCAGTCCATCGTCCGGACAGGCGCAAGAGACCCAGTACTTC	CASSPSSGQAQETQYF
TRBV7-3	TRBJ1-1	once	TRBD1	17	TGTGCCAGCAGCACGCAAGCGACAGGGAGTGGGAACACTGAAGCTTTCTTT	CASSTQATGSGNTEAFF
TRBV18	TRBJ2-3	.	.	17	TGTGCCAGCTCACCACCGGGGGCCTTTACCCGCACAGATACGCAGTATTTT	CASSPPGAFTRTDTQYF
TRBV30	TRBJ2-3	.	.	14	TGTGCCTGGAGTTCCGCAGGGGGCACAGATACGCAGTATTTT	CAWSSAGGTDTQYF
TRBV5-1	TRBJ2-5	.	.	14	TGCGCCAGCAGCTTGGACAGGGAAGGAGAGACCCAGTACTTC	CASSLDREGETQYF
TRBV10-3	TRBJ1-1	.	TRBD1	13	TGTGCCAGTACCCGGGACAGGGACACTGAAGCTTTCTTT	CASTRDRDTEAFF
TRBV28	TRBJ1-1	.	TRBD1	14	TGTGCCAGCATCCCAGGGGGATCGAACACTGAAGCTTTCTTT	CASIPGGSNTEAFF
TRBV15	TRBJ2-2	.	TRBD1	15	TGTGCCACCAGTCAGGACCCGGGACAGGGGCGGAGGCTGTTTTTT	CATSQDPGQGRRLFF
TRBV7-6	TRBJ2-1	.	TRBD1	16	TGTGCCAGCAGCAGACCTCCGGGACAGGGCAACAATGAGCAGTTCTTC	CASSRPPGQGNNEQFF
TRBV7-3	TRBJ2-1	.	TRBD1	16	TGTGCCAGCAGCCCTGCTATAGGGGGCTACGAAGATGAGCAGTTCTTC	CASSPAIGGYEDEQFF
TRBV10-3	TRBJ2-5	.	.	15	TGTGCCATCAGTGAGTCGGCAGGGGCGGTCGAGACCCAGTACTTC	CAISESAGAVETQYF
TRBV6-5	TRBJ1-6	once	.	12	TGTGCCAGCAGTTACCAGGGAGGACCCCTCCACTTT	CASSYQGGPLHF
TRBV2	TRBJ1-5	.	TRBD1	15	TGTGCCAGCAGAGGGGACAGGGGAAGCAATCAGCCCCAGCATTTT	CASRGDRGSNQPQHF
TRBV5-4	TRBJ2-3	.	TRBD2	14	TGTGCCAGCAGCTTACGGAGCGGGGTAGATACGCAGTATTTT	CASSLRSGVDTQYF
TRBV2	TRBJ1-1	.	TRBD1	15	TGTGCCAGCAGTAGAGCAGGGGGCGCGAACACTGAAGCTTTCTTT	CASSRAGGANTEAFF